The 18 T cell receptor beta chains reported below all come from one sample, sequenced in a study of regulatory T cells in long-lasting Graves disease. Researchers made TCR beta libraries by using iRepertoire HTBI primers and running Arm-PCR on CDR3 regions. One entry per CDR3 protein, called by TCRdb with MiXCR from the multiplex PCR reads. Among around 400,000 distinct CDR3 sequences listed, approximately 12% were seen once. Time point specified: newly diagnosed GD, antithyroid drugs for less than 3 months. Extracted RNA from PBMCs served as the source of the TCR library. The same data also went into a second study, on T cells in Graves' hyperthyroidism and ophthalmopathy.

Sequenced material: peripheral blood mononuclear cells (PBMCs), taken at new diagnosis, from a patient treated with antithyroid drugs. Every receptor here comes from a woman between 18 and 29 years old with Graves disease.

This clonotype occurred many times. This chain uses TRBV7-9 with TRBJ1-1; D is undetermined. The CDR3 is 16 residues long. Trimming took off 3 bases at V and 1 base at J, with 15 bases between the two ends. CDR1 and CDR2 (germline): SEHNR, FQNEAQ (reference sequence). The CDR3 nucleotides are TGTGCCAGCAGCTTGACTTCGTACTTACAGAACACTGAAGCTTTCTTT. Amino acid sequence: CASSLTSYLQNTEAFF.

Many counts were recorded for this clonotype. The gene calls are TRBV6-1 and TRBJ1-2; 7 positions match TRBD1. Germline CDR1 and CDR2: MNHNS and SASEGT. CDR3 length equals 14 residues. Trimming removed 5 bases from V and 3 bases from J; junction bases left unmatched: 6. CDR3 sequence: CASSRGRAHYGYTF. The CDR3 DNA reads TGTGCCAGCAGTAGGGGGCGGGCGCACTATGGCTACACCTTC.

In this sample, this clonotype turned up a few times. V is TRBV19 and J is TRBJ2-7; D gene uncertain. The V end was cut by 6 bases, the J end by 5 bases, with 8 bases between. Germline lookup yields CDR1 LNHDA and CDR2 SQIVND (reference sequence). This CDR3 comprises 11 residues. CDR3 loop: CASSRWDEQYF. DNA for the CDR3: TGTGCCAGTAGCCGGTGGGACGAGCAGTACTTC.

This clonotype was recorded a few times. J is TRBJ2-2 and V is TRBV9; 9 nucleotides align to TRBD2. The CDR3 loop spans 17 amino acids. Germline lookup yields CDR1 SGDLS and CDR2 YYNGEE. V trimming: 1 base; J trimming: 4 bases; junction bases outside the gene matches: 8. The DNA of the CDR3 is TGTGCCAGCAGCGTATCCGGGACTAGCAGTAGCACCGGGGAGCTGTTTTTT. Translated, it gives CASSVSGTSSSTGELFF.

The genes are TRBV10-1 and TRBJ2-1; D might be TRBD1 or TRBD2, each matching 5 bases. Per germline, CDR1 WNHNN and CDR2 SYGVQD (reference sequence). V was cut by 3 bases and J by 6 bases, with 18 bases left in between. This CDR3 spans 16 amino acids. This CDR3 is CASSDPGRPSPNEQFF. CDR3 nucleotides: TGCGCCAGCAGTGACCCGGGACGGCCGTCGCCCAATGAGCAGTTCTTC.

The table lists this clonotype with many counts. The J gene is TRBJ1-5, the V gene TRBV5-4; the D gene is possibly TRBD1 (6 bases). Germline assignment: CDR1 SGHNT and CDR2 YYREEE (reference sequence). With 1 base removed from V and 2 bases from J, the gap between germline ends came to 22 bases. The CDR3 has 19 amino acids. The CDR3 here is CASSLTGLRESFGNQPQHF. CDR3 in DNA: TGTGCCAGCAGCTTGACAGGGCTCCGCGAGTCCTTCGGCAATCAGCCCCAGCATTTT.

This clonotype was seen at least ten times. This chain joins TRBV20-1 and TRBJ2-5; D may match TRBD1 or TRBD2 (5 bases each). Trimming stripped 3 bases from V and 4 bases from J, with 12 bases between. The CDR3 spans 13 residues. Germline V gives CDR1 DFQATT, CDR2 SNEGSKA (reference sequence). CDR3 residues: CSARGTVGETQYF. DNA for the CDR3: TGCAGTGCTAGGGGGACCGTCGGAGAGACCCAGTACTTC.

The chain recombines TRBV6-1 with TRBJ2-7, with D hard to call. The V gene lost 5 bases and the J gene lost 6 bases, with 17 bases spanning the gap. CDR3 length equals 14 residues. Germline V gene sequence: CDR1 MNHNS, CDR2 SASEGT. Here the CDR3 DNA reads TGTGCCAGCAGTCGCGATTCTACGACCGGCGAGCAGTACTTC. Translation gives CASSRDSTTGEQYF.

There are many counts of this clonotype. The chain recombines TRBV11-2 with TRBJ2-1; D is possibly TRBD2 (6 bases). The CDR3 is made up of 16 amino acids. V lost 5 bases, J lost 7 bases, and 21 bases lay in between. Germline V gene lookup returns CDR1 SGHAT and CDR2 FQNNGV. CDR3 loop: CASSVDGRRQRNEQFF. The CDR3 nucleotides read TGTGCCAGCAGCGTGGACGGGAGAAGACAGCGGAATGAGCAGTTCTTC.

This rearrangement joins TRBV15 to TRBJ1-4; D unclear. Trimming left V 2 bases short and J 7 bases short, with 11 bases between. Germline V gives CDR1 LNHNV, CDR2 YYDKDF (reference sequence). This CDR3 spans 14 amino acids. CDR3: CATSRNDGTEKLFF. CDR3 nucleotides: TGTGCCACCAGCAGAAACGATGGAACTGAAAAACTGTTTTTT.

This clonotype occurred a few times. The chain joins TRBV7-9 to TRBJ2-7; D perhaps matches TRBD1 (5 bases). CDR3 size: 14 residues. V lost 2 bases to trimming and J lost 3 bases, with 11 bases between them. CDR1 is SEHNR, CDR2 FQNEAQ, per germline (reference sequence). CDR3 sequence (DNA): TGTGCCAGCAGCTTAACCGACAGAGACTACGAGCAGTACTTC. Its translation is CASSLTDRDYEQYF.

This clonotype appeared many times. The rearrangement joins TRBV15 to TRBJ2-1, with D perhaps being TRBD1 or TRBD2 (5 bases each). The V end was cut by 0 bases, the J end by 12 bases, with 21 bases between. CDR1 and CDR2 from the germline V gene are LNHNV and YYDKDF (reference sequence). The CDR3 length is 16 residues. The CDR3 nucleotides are TGTGCCACCAGCAGAGATAACCGGGACCGAGCGCATGGGCAGTTCTTC. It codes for CATSRDNRDRAHGQFF. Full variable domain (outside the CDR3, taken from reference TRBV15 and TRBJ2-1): DAMVIQNPRYQVTQFGKPVTLSCSQTLNHNVMYWYQQKSSQAPKLLFHYYDKDFNNEADTPDNFQSRRPNTSFCFLDIRSPGLGDTAMYLCATSRDNRDRAHGQFFGPGTRLTVL.

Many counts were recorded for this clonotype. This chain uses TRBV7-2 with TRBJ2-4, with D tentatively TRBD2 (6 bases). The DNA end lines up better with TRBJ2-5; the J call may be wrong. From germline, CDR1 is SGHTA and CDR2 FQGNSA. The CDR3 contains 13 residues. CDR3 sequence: CASSFNSGETQYF. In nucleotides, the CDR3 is TGTGCCAGCAGCTTTAATAGCGGAGAGACCCAGTACTTC.

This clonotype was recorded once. The CDR3 coding sequence is TGTGCCAGCAGCCCGGGGGTTAGGGCCTACCTCGGTCAGCCCCAGCATTTT. Its translation is CASSPGVRAYLGQPQHF. The V gene is TRBV7-2, the J gene TRBJ1-5; D possibly corresponds to TRBD1 (5 bases). Germline lookup yields CDR1 SGHTA and CDR2 FQGNSA. Trimming took off 5 bases at V and 6 bases at J, with 23 bases between the two ends. The CDR3 covers 17 residues. The whole variable domain, remainder taken from reference TRBV7-2 and TRBJ1-5, is GAGVSQSPSNKVTEKGKDVELRCDPISGHTALYWYRQSLGQGLEFLIYFQGNSAPDKSGLPSDRFSAERTGGSVSTLTIQRTQQEDSAVYLCASSPGVRAYLGQPQHFGDGTRLSIL.

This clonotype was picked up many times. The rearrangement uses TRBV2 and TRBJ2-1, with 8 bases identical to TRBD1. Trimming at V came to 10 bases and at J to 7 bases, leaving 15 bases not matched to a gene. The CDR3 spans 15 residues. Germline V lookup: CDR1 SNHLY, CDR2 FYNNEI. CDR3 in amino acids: CAIKELTGAGNEQFF. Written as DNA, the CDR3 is TGTGCCATAAAAGAGCTGACAGGGGCCGGGAATGAGCAGTTCTTC.

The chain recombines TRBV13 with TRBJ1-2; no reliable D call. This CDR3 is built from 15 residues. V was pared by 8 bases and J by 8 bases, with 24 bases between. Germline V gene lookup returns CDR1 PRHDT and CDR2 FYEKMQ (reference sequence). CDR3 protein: CASGPQLLKVKGYTF. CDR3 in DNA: TGTGCCAGCGGCCCCCAGCTGCTCAAGGTGAAGGGCTACACCTTC.

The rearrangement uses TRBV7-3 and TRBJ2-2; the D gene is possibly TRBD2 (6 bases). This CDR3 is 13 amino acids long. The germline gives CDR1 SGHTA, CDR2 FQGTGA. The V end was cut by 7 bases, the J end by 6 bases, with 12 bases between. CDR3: CASKPPGAGELFF. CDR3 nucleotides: TGTGCCAGCAAACCACCGGGGGCCGGGGAGCTGTTTTTT.

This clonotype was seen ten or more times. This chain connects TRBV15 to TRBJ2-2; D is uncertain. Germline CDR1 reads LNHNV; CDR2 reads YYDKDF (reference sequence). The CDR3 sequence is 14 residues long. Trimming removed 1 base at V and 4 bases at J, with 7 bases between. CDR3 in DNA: TGTGCCACCAGCAGAGGGGTCATCACCGGGGAGCTGTTTTTT. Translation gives CATSRGVITGELFF.